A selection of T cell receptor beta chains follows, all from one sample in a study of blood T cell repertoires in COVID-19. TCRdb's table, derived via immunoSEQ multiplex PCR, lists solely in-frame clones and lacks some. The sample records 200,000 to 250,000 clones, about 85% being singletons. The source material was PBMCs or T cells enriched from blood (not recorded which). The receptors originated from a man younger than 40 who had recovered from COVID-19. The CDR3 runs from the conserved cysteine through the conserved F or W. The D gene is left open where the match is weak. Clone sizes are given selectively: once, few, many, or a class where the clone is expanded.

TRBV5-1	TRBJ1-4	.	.	TGCGCCAGCAGCTTGGGAGGGGGTCCTAATGAAAAACTGTTTTTT	CASSLGGGPNEKLFF
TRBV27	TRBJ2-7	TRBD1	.	TGTGCCAGCAGTCCATCCTTCCCGACAGGGCCCGGGGAGCAGTACTTC	CASSPSFPTGPGEQYF
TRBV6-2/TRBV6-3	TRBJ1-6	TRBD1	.	TGTGCCAGCAGTACCGGGACAGTTAATTCACCCCTCCACTTT	CASSTGTVNSPLHF
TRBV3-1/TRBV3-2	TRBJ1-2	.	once	TGTGCCAGCAGCCCCTCGACCGGAGATTATGGCTACACCTTC	CASSPSTGDYGYTF
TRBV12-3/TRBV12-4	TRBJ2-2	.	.	TGTGCCAGCGGGCCCGGGGCCGGGGAGCTGTTTTTT	CASGPGAGELFF
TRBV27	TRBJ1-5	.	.	TGTGCCAGCACTTGCCGGGGGGGGCGCAATCAGCCCCAGCATTTT	CASTCRGGRNQPQHF
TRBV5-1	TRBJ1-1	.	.	TGCGCCAGCAGCTTGGAGGGGATCCGGAACACTGAAGCTTTCTTT	CASSLEGIRNTEAFF
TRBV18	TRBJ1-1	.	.	TGTGCCAGCTCACCACCGGGGGCGGCTGAAGCTTTCTTT	CASSPPGAAEAFF
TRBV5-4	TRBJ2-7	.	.	TGTGCCAGCAGCCTGAGTCAGGGAATGCGCTACGAGCAGTACTTC	CASSLSQGMRYEQYF
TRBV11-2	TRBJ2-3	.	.	TGTGCCAGCAGCTTAGCAGCGACCAGCGCCCAATTTAGGGATACGCAGTATTTT	CASSLAATSAQFRDTQYF
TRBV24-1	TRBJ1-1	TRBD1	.	TGTGCCACCAAAGGACAGGGGCACACTGAAGCTTTCTTT	CATKGQGHTEAFF